These 8 T cell receptor beta chains came from one sample sequenced in a study of patients and donors after allogeneic stem cell transplantation. TCRdb used MiXCR to reprocess the RT-PCR reads, holding one entry per CDR3 protein. The sample holds roughly 940,000 distinct CDR3 sequences, 15% to 20% seen once. The sequencing input was blood, either unsorted or a sorted T cell fraction (not recorded which). These receptors all stem from a human donor who was either an allogeneic HSCT recipient or a stem cell or donor lymphocyte infusion donor (not recorded which). It is not recorded whose cells these are; they may come from a transplant donor.

The rearrangement links TRBV19 to TRBJ1-2; tentatively, D is TRBD1 (6 bases). Looked up from germline, CDR1 is LNHDA and CDR2 is SQIVND (reference sequence). V dropped 7 bases and J dropped 4 bases, with 19 bases sitting between them. This CDR3 region has 15 residues. CDR3 sequence: CASTPVLTGFYGYTF. The DNA of the CDR3 is TGTGCCAGTACTCCCGTCCTTACAGGGTTCTATGGCTACACCTTC.

This clonotype has only a few counts. The V gene is TRBV5-1, the J gene TRBJ2-1, with a possible D match to TRBD2 (5 bases). Per germline, CDR1 SGHRS and CDR2 YFSETQ. CDR3 length: 13 residues. Between the trimmed V and J ends, which lost 2 bases and 6 bases, there was a span of 9 bases. The CDR3 sequence: CASSFQAANEQFF. Here the CDR3 DNA reads TGCGCCAGCAGCTTTCAAGCGGCCAATGAGCAGTTCTTC. The whole variable domain, remainder taken from reference TRBV5-1 and TRBJ2-1, is KAGVTQTPRYLIKTRGQQVTLSCSPISGHRSVSWYQQTPGQGLQFLFEYFSETQRNKGNFPGRFSGRQFSNSRSEMNVSTLELGDSALYLCASSFQAANEQFFGPGTRLTVL.

This clonotype was detected only a few times. This chain uses TRBV4-3 with TRBJ1-1, with D uncertain. This CDR3 comprises 13 residues. The V gene's germline CDR1 is LGHNA and CDR2 YSLEER. V was cut by 1 base and J by 6 bases, with 9 bases left in between. Written as DNA, the CDR3 is TGCGCCAGCAGCCAAGGGGGTAGGGCTGAAGCTTTCTTT. It is translated as CASSQGGRAEAFF.

This clonotype appeared a few times. The chain links TRBV30 to TRBJ2-1; D unresolved. Trimming stripped 2 bases from V and 7 bases from J, with 12 bases between. This CDR3 has 13 amino acids. Germline CDR1 reads GTSNPN; CDR2 reads SVGIG (reference sequence). The CDR3 coding sequence is TGTGCCTGGAGTCCATCCCAGAGAAATGAGCAGTTCTTC. Protein product: CAWSPSQRNEQFF.

This clonotype was observed at least ten times. The chain recombines TRBV15 with TRBJ2-5, with D unclear. The V end was cut by 0 bases, the J end by 2 bases, with 7 bases between. CDR3 length equals 14 residues. CDR1 LNHNV and CDR2 YYDKDF come from the germline V gene (reference sequence). CDR3 sequence reads: CATSRDRRQETQYF. As DNA, the CDR3 is TGTGCCACCAGCAGAGATCGTAGACAAGAGACCCAGTACTTC.

A few counts support this clonotype. The chain links TRBV2 to TRBJ2-2; D unclear. The V end was cut by 6 bases, the J end by 4 bases, with 15 bases between. The CDR3 has 15 amino acids. Germline V lookup: CDR1 SNHLY, CDR2 FYNNEI. CDR3 coding DNA: TGTGCCAGCAGACCTACTGGACGATCCACCGGGGAGCTGTTTTTT. This sequence encodes CASRPTGRSTGELFF.

The chain recombines TRBV2 with TRBJ2-3; maybe TRBD2 (6 bases). CDR3 length: 17 amino acids. The V end lost 4 bases, the J end lost 0 bases, and 17 bases lay between the germline ends. Germline CDR1 SNHLY, CDR2 FYNNEI. The CDR3 region is CASSGLRFGTSTDTQYF. CDR3 in DNA: TGTGCCAGCAGTGGGTTGAGGTTCGGGACTAGCACAGATACGCAGTATTTT. The variable domain in full, with the rest retrieved from reference TRBV2 and TRBJ2-3, is EPEVTQTPSHQVTQMGQEVILRCVPISNHLYFYWYRQILGQKVEFLVSFYNNEISEKSEIFDDQFSVERPDGSNFTLKIRSTKLEDSAMYFCASSGLRFGTSTDTQYFGPGTRLTVL.

This clonotype was counted between two and nine times. V is TRBV6-5 and J is TRBJ1-3, with D tentatively TRBD1 (6 bases). The CDR3 consists of 14 residues. The germline V gene has CDR1 MNHEY and CDR2 SVGAGI. Trimming removed 2 bases from V and 2 bases from J, with 7 bases in between. DNA of the CDR3: TGTGCCAGCAGTTACCAGGGGCCTGGAAACACCATATATTTT. Its protein product is CASSYQGPGNTIYF.